This TCR beta chain is drawn from a study of blood T cells in healthy people across ages. Overall study results and limits: Long-lived donors had more naive CD4+ cells and higher diversity than aged donors. The study found TCR beta diversity correlated strongly with naive T cell percentage.

This clonotype has a handful of counts. The antigen is undetermined. PCR was performed a second time for about 7 to 12 cycles using a sample-barcoded 5' primer and a J-beta primer mix. Every cDNA molecule carried a tag from a template-switch adaptor bearing 12 random nucleotides. TCRdb reprocessed the 5' RACE reads with MiXCR, giving one entry per CDR3 protein. The sample comprises around 1.5 million distinct CDR3 sequences, approximately 59% of which are singletons, and 6.5% to 8.5% rests with the top ten. This CDR3 is 12 amino acids long. The ends were cut back, 5 bases at V and 7 bases at J, with 11 bases in the middle. Germline V lookup: CDR1 SQVTM, CDR2 ANQGSEA. Per sample, a minimum of 6 million PBMCs were isolated.

This receptor was identified in a man between 18 and 29 years old in good health. Input material: blood. The chain is built from TRBV29-1 and TRBJ2-2; no clear D gene. The CDR3 spells CSVTGHDGELFF. The CDR3 DNA reads TGCAGCGTTACCGGGCATGACGGGGAGCTGTTTTTT.